The 13 T cell receptor beta chains in this list originate from one sample, sequenced in a study of vaccination and CD4 T cells after COVID-19 (dated by TCRdb to the early 2020s). Library creation used PCR. The instrument was an Illumina iSeq 100. TCR sequencing of DNA from cultured CD4+ T cells used the Oncomine TCR Beta short-read assay at the Johns Hopkins FTIC core. TCRdb ran its own pipeline on the public reads, namely fastp trimming at Q25 and MiXCR clone calling, and kept in-frame beta chains. Merged by CDR3 protein, the rows form single entries marked with the most common genes and DNA. A total of 9,500 to 15,000 distinct CDR3 sequences appear in this sample, 40% to 60% of them only once. The top ten clonotypes cover around 13% of the sample. Their cognate antigens are unknown. The sample's treatment or condition label, in plain terms: approximately nine-day PBMC culture with coronavirus spike peptide pools or control peptides (ViraFEST assay).

Sequenced sample: CD4+ T cells from blood, cultured in vitro. The receptors derive from a human donor who had recovered from COVID-19.

This sequence joins TRBV7-8 and TRBJ1-4, with no clear D. The CDR3 is 15 amino acids. CDR1 SGHVS and CDR2 FQNEAQ come from the germline V gene. V lost 5 bases and J lost 5, with 15 bases in between. CDR3 bases: TGTGCCAGCAGCCCAATAGGAGGGTACAATGAAAAACTGTTTTTT. Its translation is CASSPIGGYNEKLFF. The entire variable domain, with the rest obtained from reference TRBV7-8 and TRBJ1-4, is as follows: GAGVSQSPRYKVAKRGQDVALRCDPISGHVSLFWYQQALGQGPEFLTYFQNEAQLDKSGLPSDRFFAERPEGSVSTLKIQRTQQEDSAVYLCASSPIGGYNEKLFFGSGTQLSVL.

The genes are TRBV11-3 and TRBJ2-2; 8 bases line up with TRBD2. The CDR3 has 18 amino acids. Germline-derived CDR1 and CDR2 are SGHNT and YENEEA. After removal of 4 bases from V and 6 bases from J, the junction contained 16 bases not matched to a gene. The CDR3 reads CASSSQKPREGLAGELFF. In nucleotides, the CDR3 is TGTGCCAGCAGCTCCCAGAAACCCCGGGAGGGCCTGGCCGGGGAGCTGTTTTTT.

This clonotype was detected once. In nucleotides, the CDR3 is TGTGCCAGCACCCCAGTGGTTGGCAGGCGAGATGGCTACACCTTC. This gives the protein CASTPVVGRRDGYTF. The rearrangement joins TRBV11-3 to TRBJ1-2; D uncertain. This CDR3 has 15 amino acids. V was cut by 7 bases and J by 6 bases, with 21 bases left in between. The germline CDR1 and CDR2 sequences are SGHNT and YENEEA.

This sequence joins TRBV14 and TRBJ1-1; a possible D gene is TRBD1 (5 bases). The CDR3 runs 14 residues. V was shortened by 1 base and J by 6 bases, with 12 bases between the two germline ends. CDR1 and CDR2 (germline): SGHDN, FVKESK. The CDR3 nucleotides are TGTGCCAGCAGCCAAGCCCGGGGCAGGGCTGAAGCTTTCTTT. Translation: CASSQARGRAEAFF.

The chain recombines TRBV12-5 with TRBJ1-3; D remains ambiguous. V dropped 11 bases and J dropped 0 bases, with 8 bases sitting between them. Per germline, CDR1 LGHNT and CDR2 FRNRAP. CDR3 length equals 12 residues. The CDR3 protein is CAGSGSGNTIYF. The CDR3 DNA follows: TGTGCTGGCTCCGGCTCTGGAAACACCATATATTTT.

The V and J genes are TRBV6-1 and TRBJ1-2; 8 nucleotides align to TRBD1. With V trimmed by 6 bases and J by 7 bases, 7 bases remained unmatched. The CDR3 is 13 amino acids. Germline CDR1 is MNHNS and CDR2 is SASEGT. CDR3 nucleotide sequence: TGTGCCAGCAGCGGACAGGGAATAAGTGGCTACACCTTC. This translates into CASSGQGISGYTF.

This rearrangement joins TRBV15 to TRBJ2-3, with a tentative D call TRBD2 (6 bases). V was clipped by 5 bases and J by 4 bases, with 10 bases between them. The CDR3 loop spans 13 amino acids. CDR1 LNHNV and CDR2 YYDKDF come from the germline V gene (reference sequence). Written as DNA, the CDR3 is TGTGCCACCAGCCTCGGGGGTGCAGATACGCAGTATTTT. The encoded protein is CATSLGGADTQYF.

The rearrangement joins TRBV18 to TRBJ1-1; no reliable D call. The CDR3 consists of 17 residues. The germline V and J ends were trimmed by 2 bases and 1 base, with 17 bases remaining between them. Germline CDR1 and CDR2: KGHSH and LQKENI. CDR3 sequence reads: CASSPMVGGPGNTEAFF. The CDR3 DNA is TGTGCCAGCTCACCAATGGTCGGCGGCCCAGGGAACACTGAAGCTTTCTTT.

This clonotype came up a few times. The rearrangement joins TRBV20-1 to TRBJ2-3, with D perhaps matching TRBD1 or TRBD2 (6 bases each). The germline V gene encodes CDR1 DFQATT and CDR2 SNEGSKA (reference sequence). The CDR3 length is 14 residues. Trimming removed 5 bases from V and 0 bases from J, with 12 bases in between. CDR3 nucleotides: TGCAGTGCTCGTACAGGGAGGAGCACAGATACGCAGTATTTT. Encoded protein: CSARTGRSTDTQYF.

V is TRBV7-2 and J is TRBJ1-6, with D possibly TRBD1 on 5 matching bases. The CDR3 extends over 15 amino acids. Trimming left V 2 bases short and J 7 bases short, with 12 bases between. Looked up from germline, CDR1 is SGHTA and CDR2 is FQGNSA. For the CDR3, the DNA is TGTGCCAGCAGCTTACAACAGGTGGTCAATTCACCCCTCCACTTT. Encoded protein: CASSLQQVVNSPLHF.

This clonotype was picked up a small number of times. The rearrangement joins TRBV27 to TRBJ1-5; D remains unclear. The CDR3 runs to 11 residues. V lost 10 bases to trimming and J lost 6 bases, with 10 bases between them. Per the germline V gene, CDR1 is MNHEY and CDR2 is SMNVEV (reference sequence). CDR3 sequence reads: CANHEFQPQHF. The CDR3 region has the DNA TGTGCCAATCACGAGTTTCAGCCCCAGCATTTT.

This clonotype was counted only a few times. The gene calls are TRBV7-9 and TRBJ2-3; D might be TRBD2 (7 bases). Per the germline V gene, CDR1 is SEHNR and CDR2 is FQNEAQ (reference sequence). The CDR3 length is 16 residues. Trimming removed 5 bases at V and 5 bases at J, with 20 bases between. CDR3 nucleotides: TGTGCCAGCAGCCCAACAGGCGGGGGCGGGCGAGATACGCAGTATTTT. Amino acid sequence: CASSPTGGGGRDTQYF.

V and J are TRBV6-2 or TRBV6-3 and TRBJ2-3; D not certain. CDR3 length: 12 amino acids. Looked up from germline, CDR1 is MNHEY and CDR2 is SVGEGT. V dropped 6 bases and J dropped 0 bases, with 4 bases sitting between them. The CDR3 bases are TGTGCCAGCAGAGCTAGCACAGATACGCAGTATTTT. Its protein product is CASRASTDTQYF.